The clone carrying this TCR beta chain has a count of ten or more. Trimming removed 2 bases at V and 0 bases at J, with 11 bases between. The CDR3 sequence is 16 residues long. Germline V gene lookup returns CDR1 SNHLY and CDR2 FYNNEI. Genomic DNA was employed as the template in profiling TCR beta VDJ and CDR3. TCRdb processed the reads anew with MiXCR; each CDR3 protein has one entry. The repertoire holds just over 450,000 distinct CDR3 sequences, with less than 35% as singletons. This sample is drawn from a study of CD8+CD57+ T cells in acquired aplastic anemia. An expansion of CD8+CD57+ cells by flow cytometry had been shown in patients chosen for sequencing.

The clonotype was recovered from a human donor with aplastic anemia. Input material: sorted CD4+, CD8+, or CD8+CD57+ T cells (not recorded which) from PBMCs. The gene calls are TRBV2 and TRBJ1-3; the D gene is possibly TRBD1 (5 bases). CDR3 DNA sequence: TGTGCCAGCAGTGAATTGACAGCCAGCTCTGGAAACACCATATATTTT. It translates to CASSELTASSGNTIYF.